The 4 T cell receptor beta chains presented below share a single source sample, sequenced in a study of T cell repertoires in cytomegalovirus infection (dated 2019 in TCRdb). Sequencing instrument: Illumina HiSeq 1500. TCRdb reprocessing: public reads trimmed at Q25 with fastp, clones called with MiXCR, in-frame beta chains kept. Every CDR3 protein is listed once, alongside the most common genes and DNA of its rows. This sample has under 850,000 distinct CDR3 sequences in its table, and approximately 34% of those were observed once. The ten largest clones add up to 2.5% to 3% of the sample. Sequenced sample: PBMCs. The receptors come from a human donor in good health (CMV status not recorded). Some clones in this sample may be carry-over from other donors' samples.

This clonotype came up a few times. The chain is built from TRBV11-2 and TRBJ1-6; 7 bases line up with TRBD1. In germline, CDR1 is SGHAT, CDR2 FQNNGV. CDR3 size: 16 residues. V shed 5 bases, J shed 7 bases, and the junction held 11 bases outside the gene matches. CDR3 coding DNA: TGTGCCAGCAGCCTATACGCCGGGACAGAGAATTCACCCCTCCACTTT. It translates to CASSLYAGTENSPLHF.

As regards this clonotype: The conserved closing phenylalanine or tryptophan is absent in this CDR3, likely reflecting a read error. The V gene is TRBV12-3 or TRBV12-4, the J gene TRBJ1-2; D is unresolved. This CDR3 region has 13 residues. Trimming removed 7 bases at V and 4 bases at J, with 13 bases between. CDR3 region: CASTLRGIYGYTL. CDR3 nucleotides: TGTGCCAGCACGCTGAGAGGCATCTATGGCTACACCTTA.

V is TRBV19 and J is TRBJ1-1; D gene unclear. V was shortened by 2 bases and J by 0 bases, with 10 bases between the two germline ends. Looked up from germline, CDR1 is LNHDA and CDR2 is SQIVND (reference sequence). The CDR3 consists of 15 residues. CDR3 sequence reads: CASSIFASMNTEAFF. Written as DNA, the CDR3 is TGTGCCAGTAGTATATTCGCCAGCATGAACACTGAAGCTTTCTTT.

J is TRBJ1-2 and V is TRBV7-8; D not resolved. With 2 bases removed from V and 4 bases from J, the gap between germline ends came to 11 bases. The CDR3 is 14 amino acids. Germline V CDR1 and CDR2: SGHVS, FQNEAQ. This CDR3 reads CASSLMGTGYGYTF. DNA for the CDR3: TGTGCCAGCAGCTTAATGGGTACCGGCTATGGCTACACCTTC.